The clone carrying this T cell receptor (beta chain) was recorded at least ten times. Its antigen remains unidentified. This entry is derived from a study of T-cell reconstitution after alpha-beta-depleted transplantation in children. Study-wide points: Among T cells one year after transplant, newly produced cells accounted for most counts and diversity. Recipient T cells and thymic progenitors that survived gave rise to the high TCRbeta diversity observed at day 60 in some patients. Expanded graft clones numbering several hundred reportedly gave rise to alpha-beta T cells about two months after transplant.

The authors prepared the TCRbeta library with unique molecular identifiers. TCRdb used MiXCR to reprocess the PCR reads, holding one entry per CDR3 protein. The repertoire consists of 30,000 or so distinct CDR3 sequences, with 6% to 8.5% occurring once and the leading ten covering around 27%. The CDR3 runs to 15 residues. From germline, CDR1 is SEHNR and CDR2 FQNEAQ (reference sequence). The junction had 10 bases not matched to a gene; V was cut back by 5 bases and J by 4 bases. This chain connects TRBV7-9 to TRBJ2-7, with 8 positions matching TRBD1. Sample: peripheral blood, taken 60 days after TCRalphabeta/CD19-depleted stem cell transplant. This clonotype was obtained from a child younger than two who had a stem cell transplant for acute myeloid leukemia, so the T cells may come from the graft donor. CDR3 sequence (DNA): TGTGCCAGCAGCCCCAGGACAGGGAAAGGTTACGAGCAGTACTTC. Its protein product is CASSPRTGKGYEQYF.